A single sample gave rise to the 15 T cell receptor beta chains below, sequenced in a study of human T cells and chemical hapten exposure. Time point described: patch test 1, 2 weeks after DPC sensitization. Documented treatment: therapeutic diphenylcyclopropenone sensitization with weekly scalp DPC. Via MiXCR, TCRdb re-called the RACE reads, giving one row per CDR3 protein. Here the sample spans some 380,000 distinct CDR3 sequences, more than 4.5% being singletons. This specimen was whole blood, taken in connection with sensitization to the hapten diphenylcyclopropenone (DPC). The receptors originated from a woman aged 50 to 60 with alopecia areata. Some clones in this sample may be carry-over from other donors' samples.

This clonotype was counted ten times or more. The chain carries TRBV10-1 and TRBJ2-2, with no clear D. The germline V gene encodes CDR1 WNHNN and CDR2 SYGVQD (reference sequence). The CDR3 is made up of 12 amino acids. The ends were cut back, 8 bases at V and 7 bases at J, with 11 bases in the middle. Here the CDR3 DNA reads TGCGCCAGCCGTGGTGAAGGCGGGGAGCTGTTTTTT. Translating it yields CASRGEGGELFF.

The V and J genes are TRBV5-1 and TRBJ2-2; D remains unclear. V was shortened by 0 bases and J by 7 bases, with 7 bases between the two germline ends. This CDR3 is built from 13 residues. The germline V gene has CDR1 SGHRS and CDR2 YFSETQ. The CDR3 loop is CASSLAVGGELFF. The CDR3 coding sequence is TGCGCCAGCAGCTTGGCCGTGGGCGGGGAGCTGTTTTTT.

This clonotype was observed at least ten times. V gene TRBV5-1 combines with J gene TRBJ1-1, with 8 bases matching TRBD1. Per the germline V gene, CDR1 is SGHRS and CDR2 is YFSETQ. J lost 3 bases, V lost 4 bases, and 5 bases had no gene match. The CDR3 is made up of 14 amino acids. The CDR3 sequence is CASSPGGVDTEAFF. In DNA, the CDR3 is TGCGCCAGCAGCCCAGGGGGCGTGGACACTGAAGCTTTCTTT.

The genes are TRBV20-1 and TRBJ2-7, with 9 bases fitting TRBD2. The V segment lost 3 bases and the J segment 2 bases; nucleotides outside the gene matches: 5. CDR3 size: 14 residues. Germline V CDR1 and CDR2: DFQATT, SNEGSKA (reference sequence). The CDR3 region is CSASGREGPYEQYF. Written as DNA, the CDR3 is TGCAGTGCTAGCGGGCGGGAGGGCCCCTACGAGCAGTACTTC.

This clonotype was found a few times. The rearrangement joins TRBV2 to TRBJ2-2, with 7 bases identical to TRBD2. CDR1 SNHLY and CDR2 FYNNEI come from the germline V gene. This CDR3 is 14 amino acids long. V was pared by 6 bases and J by 5 bases, with 6 bases of the junction left unmatched. In DNA, the CDR3 is TGTGCCAGCAGGAGGCCGGGACTAACCGGGGAGCTGTTTTTT. Its protein is CASRRPGLTGELFF.

This clonotype occurred a few times. This chain connects TRBV27 to TRBJ2-7; D might be TRBD1 (5 bases). Trimming took 2 bases from V and 9 from J, leaving 11 bases between them. The V gene's germline CDR1 is MNHEY and CDR2 SMNVEV (reference sequence). The CDR3 has 12 amino acids. This CDR3 is CASSLQGDWQYF. The CDR3, as DNA: TGTGCCAGCAGTTTACAGGGCGACTGGCAGTACTTC.

A few counts support this clonotype. The V call is TRBV18, the J call TRBJ1-1; D is undetermined. Trimming removed 1 base at V and 7 bases at J, with 13 bases between. Germline V gene data show CDR1 as KGHSH and CDR2 as LQKENI. The CDR3 has 14 amino acids. The CDR3 reads CASSPLTQDDEAFF. The CDR3 DNA reads TGTGCCAGCTCACCACTAACACAAGACGATGAAGCTTTCTTT.

This clonotype came up many times. The chain combines TRBV10-3 with TRBJ2-1; tentative D call: TRBD1 (6 bases). The germline V and J ends were trimmed by 2 bases and 7 bases, with 6 bases remaining between them. The CDR3 has 12 residues. Germline CDR1 ENHRY, CDR2 SYGVKD. CDR3 in amino acids: CAISETGNEQFF. In DNA, the CDR3 is TGTGCCATCAGTGAGACAGGGAATGAGCAGTTCTTC.

A few counts support this clonotype. The chain joins TRBV5-5 to TRBJ1-1, with D unclear. CDR1 is SGHKS, CDR2 YYEKEE, per germline (reference sequence). The CDR3 is 15 residues long. Trimming took 2 bases from V and 7 from J, leaving 18 bases between them. The CDR3 DNA is TGTGCCAGCAGCTTAACCCTTTTGGAAACACTTGAAGCTTTCTTT. This encodes CASSLTLLETLEAFF.

This clonotype was recorded at least ten times. This chain links TRBV20-1 with TRBJ2-4, with TRBD1 matching over 8 bases. The V and J ends lost 4 bases and 3 bases, in that order; junction bases with no gene match: 8. The CDR3 totals 15 residues. Germline values: CDR1 DFQATT, CDR2 SNEGSKA (reference sequence). The CDR3 is CSATKTGAGKNIQYF. As DNA, the CDR3 is TGCAGTGCTACGAAGACAGGGGCAGGCAAAAACATTCAGTACTTC.

This clonotype was seen more than once but under ten times. V and J are TRBV7-8 and TRBJ2-5; D is ambiguous. The germline V gene encodes CDR1 SGHVS and CDR2 FQNEAQ. The CDR3 length is 15 residues. V lost 3 bases to trimming and J lost 1 base, with 12 bases between them. The DNA for the CDR3 is TGTGCCAGCAGCTTTGCCCGTAGGTCCCAAGAGACCCAGTACTTC. This translates into CASSFARRSQETQYF.

In its sample, this clonotype was seen a few times. The genes are TRBV29-1 and TRBJ2-3; D is uncertain. The germline CDR1 and CDR2 sequences are SQVTM and ANQGSEA. This CDR3 contains 13 residues. In nucleotides, the CDR3 is TGCAGTGAGGTGGAGTCATCCACAGATACGCAGTATTTT. It specifies CSEVESSTDTQYF.

This clonotype was observed a few times. V usage is TRBV4-1 and J usage is TRBJ1-2; D is undetermined. The CDR3 loop spans 14 amino acids. V lost 1 base and J lost 13, with 19 bases in between. CDR1 MGHRA and CDR2 YSYEKL come from the germline V gene. The CDR3 DNA is TGCGCCAGCAGCCAAGTACAGATAGCTATGGCTATCACCTTC. Protein sequence: CASSQVQIAMAITF.

This clonotype appeared many times. The chain uses TRBV29-1 and TRBJ2-5, with D unresolved. CDR3 length: 12 residues. Trimming removed 5 bases from V and 5 bases from J, with 12 bases in between. The germline CDR1 and CDR2 sequences are SQVTM and ANQGSEA. Here the CDR3 reads CSVSLDGETQYF. CDR3 sequence (DNA): TGCAGCGTTTCGCTAGATGGGGAGACCCAGTACTTC.

This chain connects TRBV7-9 to TRBJ2-1; maybe TRBD2 (7 bases). Germline V gene lookup returns CDR1 SEHNR and CDR2 FQNEAQ (reference sequence). V lost 6 bases and J lost 6, with 15 bases in between. The CDR3 length is 14 residues. This chain's CDR3 is CASRGAGVTNEQFF. The CDR3 nucleotides read TGTGCCAGCAGGGGGGCGGGAGTCACCAATGAGCAGTTCTTC.